A single sample gave rise to the 18 T cell receptor beta chains below, sequenced in a study of T cell repertoires in cytomegalovirus infection. TCRdb itself ran the reads through MiXCR, one entry per CDR3 protein. The sample includes 100,000 to 150,000 distinct CDR3 sequences, 7% to 10% of them seen just once. The sample taken for sequencing was PBMCs. All receptors come from a human donor in good health (CMV status not recorded). Some clones in this sample may be carry-over from other donors' samples.

About this clonotype itself: Just one base apart from a much larger clone, this may be a read error. The chain links TRBV6-5 to TRBJ1-1; D is unresolved. Germline V gene lookup returns CDR1 MNHEY and CDR2 SVGAGI. The V and J ends lost 0 bases and 2 bases respectively, with 7 bases between them. The CDR3 is 14 amino acids. CDR3 residues: CASSYSVDNTEAFF. The CDR3 nucleotides are TGTGCCAGCAGTTACTCCGTAGATAACACTGAAGCTTTCTTT.

This clonotype was counted at least ten times. The rearrangement joins TRBV12-3 or TRBV12-4 to TRBJ2-3; D may be TRBD2 (5 bases). The V end lost 6 bases, the J end lost 3 bases, and 13 bases lay between the germline ends. This CDR3 has 14 amino acids. The CDR3 spells CASSAGRGTDTQYF. The CDR3 DNA sequence: TGTGCCAGCAGCGCGGGCCGAGGGACAGATACGCAGTATTTT.

This clonotype was recorded many times. This chain uses TRBV7-2 with TRBJ2-1, with TRBD2 identical over 10 bases. Germline V CDR1 and CDR2: SGHTA, FQGNSA. V trimming: 1 base; J trimming: 8 bases; junction bases outside the gene matches: 2. The CDR3 covers 14 residues. The CDR3 sequence: CASSLELAGHEQFF. CDR3 nucleotide sequence: TGTGCCAGCAGCTTAGAACTAGCGGGGCATGAGCAGTTCTTC.

This clonotype was counted at least ten times. The rearrangement uses TRBV28 and TRBJ1-2; D unclear. The germline CDR1 and CDR2 sequences are MDHEN and SYDVKM. The V and J ends lost 3 bases and 0 bases respectively, with 11 bases between them. This CDR3 region has 15 residues. CDR3 sequence: CASSFRVVANYGYTF. The CDR3 coding sequence is TGTGCCAGCAGTTTTAGGGTCGTAGCTAACTATGGCTACACCTTC.

This clonotype was detected many times. CDR3 residues: CASSFRDSERQPQHF. CDR3 DNA sequence: TGTGCCAGCAGCTTCCGGGACTCCGAGCGGCAGCCCCAGCATTTT. The V and J genes are TRBV7-2 and TRBJ1-5; D might be TRBD1 (5 bases). Germline CDR1 is SGHTA and CDR2 is FQGNSA. This CDR3 region has 15 residues. Trimming took off 3 bases at V and 7 bases at J, with 16 bases between the two ends. The variable domain in full, completed from reference TRBV7-2 and TRBJ1-5, reads GAGVSQSPSNKVTEKGKDVELRCDPISGHTALYWYRQSLGQGLEFLIYFQGNSAPDKSGLPSDRFSAERTGGSVSTLTIQRTQQEDSAVYLCASSFRDSERQPQHFGDGTRLSIL.

This clonotype was picked up many times. The chain joins TRBV6-5 to TRBJ1-1, with D tentatively TRBD1 (5 bases). Germline V lookup: CDR1 MNHEY, CDR2 SVGAGI. Trimming took off 0 bases at V and 1 base at J, with 9 bases between the two ends. The CDR3 is made up of 15 amino acids. DNA for the CDR3: TGTGCCAGCAGTTACTCAGGGGATGGGAACACTGAAGCTTTCTTT. Its protein is CASSYSGDGNTEAFF.

The sample holds a few counts of this clonotype. This chain connects TRBV3-1 to TRBJ1-1, with unresolved D. Trimming took off 1 base at V and 1 base at J, with 13 bases between the two ends. The CDR3 is made up of 16 amino acids. Germline CDR1 reads LGHDT; CDR2 reads YNNKEL (reference sequence). CDR3 sequence reads: CASSQALGGGNTEAFF. CDR3 sequence (DNA): TGTGCCAGCAGCCAAGCCTTAGGCGGTGGGAACACTGAAGCTTTCTTT.

This clonotype came up many times. This chain joins TRBV29-1 and TRBJ2-5; D ambiguous. The V end was cut by 1 base, the J end by 5 bases, with 11 bases between. Germline loops: CDR1 SQVTM, CDR2 ANQGSEA. This CDR3 has 13 amino acids. CDR3 residues: CSVEVPGEETQYF. The CDR3 DNA sequence: TGCAGCGTTGAAGTGCCCGGAGAGGAGACCCAGTACTTC.

The V gene is TRBV28, the J gene TRBJ1-6; D is ambiguous. This CDR3 is built from 13 residues. V was trimmed by 6 bases and J by 8 bases, leaving 11 bases between them. Germline CDR1 is MDHEN and CDR2 is SYDVKM. The CDR3 protein is CASRKETYSPLHF. The CDR3 nucleotides are TGTGCCAGCAGGAAGGAGACGTATTCACCCCTCCACTTT.

The table lists this clonotype with many counts. The chain recombines TRBV7-3 with TRBJ2-5, with D perhaps TRBD1 (6 bases). Germline CDR1 SGHTA, CDR2 FQGTGA. This CDR3 has 14 amino acids. Trimming stripped 1 base from V and 2 bases from J, with 8 bases between. CDR3: CASSLRGPQETQYF. The CDR3 region has the DNA TGTGCCAGCAGCTTAAGGGGGCCTCAAGAGACCCAGTACTTC. The full variable domain, rest sourced from reference TRBV7-3 and TRBJ2-5, is GAGVSQTPSNKVTEKGKYVELRCDPISGHTALYWYRQSLGQGPEFLIYFQGTGAADDSGLPNDRFFAVRPEGSVSTLKIQRTERGDSAVYLCASSLRGPQETQYFGPGTRLLVL.

This clonotype was observed at least ten times. J is TRBJ2-5 and V is TRBV7-7; 8 bases map to TRBD1. V lost 3 bases to trimming and J lost 5 bases; unmatched junction nucleotides: 5. CDR1 and CDR2 from the germline V gene are SSHAT and FNYEAQ (reference sequence). The CDR3 runs 14 residues. CDR3 DNA sequence: TGTGCCAGCAGCTTCGGACAGGGTCAGGAGACCCAGTACTTC. Translation gives CASSFGQGQETQYF. The full variable domain, with the rest looked up from reference TRBV7-7 and TRBJ2-5, is GAGVSQSPRYKVTKRGQDVTLRCDPISSHATLYWYQQALGQGPEFLTYFNYEAQPDKSGLPSDRFSAERPEGSISTLTIQRTEQRDSAMYRCASSFGQGQETQYFGPGTRLLVL.

This clonotype was counted many times. V and J are TRBV5-1 and TRBJ2-5, with D possibly TRBD1 on 6 matching bases. Germline loops: CDR1 SGHRS, CDR2 YFSETQ. The CDR3 loop spans 14 amino acids. The V end was cut by 4 bases, the J end by 5 bases, with 15 bases between. CDR3 residues: CASSTSGGRETQYF. The DNA for the CDR3 is TGCGCCAGCAGCACAAGTGGGGGCCGGGAGACCCAGTACTTC.

The chain employs TRBV29-1 and TRBJ2-7; 7 bases agree with TRBD2. Germline CDR1 SQVTM, CDR2 ANQGSEA. V lost 4 bases to trimming and J lost 1 base; unmatched junction nucleotides: 7. CDR3 length equals 14 residues. As DNA, the CDR3 is TGCAGCGTTGTTTCACGGGGGGATTCCTACGAGCAGTACTTC. It codes for CSVVSRGDSYEQYF.

The table lists this clonotype with many counts. This chain connects TRBV9 to TRBJ1-6; 8 bases line up with TRBD1. V lost 4 bases, J lost 9 bases, and 6 bases stayed unmatched. Germline V gene lookup returns CDR1 SGDLS and CDR2 YYNGEE. The CDR3 consists of 14 residues. CDR3 residues: CASSLDTGGSPLHF. The CDR3 DNA follows: TGTGCCAGCAGCCTAGATACAGGGGGTTCACCCCTCCACTTT.

Many counts were recorded for this clonotype. The V call is TRBV4-1, the J call TRBJ1-6; D gene uncertain. V was trimmed by 1 base and J by 1 base, leaving 11 bases between them. CDR3 length equals 17 residues. Looked up from germline, CDR1 is MGHRA and CDR2 is YSYEKL. The chain's CDR3 is CASSQGLARSYNSPLHF. CDR3 sequence (DNA): TGCGCCAGCAGCCAAGGGTTGGCGAGATCCTATAATTCACCCCTCCACTTT.

As regards this clonotype: A clone one base away is much larger, so this may be a read error. This rearrangement joins TRBV27 to TRBJ1-1; tentative D call: TRBD1 (6 bases). This CDR3 spans 14 amino acids. V lost 5 bases, J lost 4 bases, and 14 bases lay in between. Germline CDR1 reads MNHEY; CDR2 reads SMNVEV (reference sequence). CDR3 coding DNA: TGTGCCAGCAGTAACATGGGACAACTCACTGAAGCTTTCTTT. It codes for CASSNMGQLTEAFF.

In this sample, this clonotype turned up a few times. The chain uses TRBV5-1 and TRBJ1-2; D uncertain. Germline CDR1 SGHRS, CDR2 YFSETQ. The CDR3 loop spans 14 amino acids. The V end lost 3 bases, the J end lost 8 bases, and 17 bases lay between the germline ends. The CDR3 DNA reads as TGCGCCAGCAGCTCGGTCCCATGGGGAGAAGGCTACACCTTC. Its translation is CASSSVPWGEGYTF.

In this sample, this clonotype turned up a few times. The rearrangement joins TRBV29-1 to TRBJ1-1, with 7 nucleotides matching TRBD1. Germline CDR1 SQVTM, CDR2 ANQGSEA. This CDR3 comprises 13 residues. J gave up 4 bases and V 8 bases, and 10 bases lay outside the gene matches. CDR3 nucleotides: TGCAGCTTTGTAAAGTCAGGGGGCACTGAAGCTTTCTTT. Translated, it gives CSFVKSGGTEAFF. Together with reference TRBV29-1 and TRBJ1-1, the CDR3 gives the full variable domain: SAVISQKPSRDICQRGTSLTIQCQVDSQVTMMFWYRQQPGQSLTLIATANQGSEATYESGFVIDKFPISRPNLTFSTLTVSNMSPEDSSIYLCSFVKSGGTEAFFGQGTRLTVV.